The rows below give T cell receptor beta chains drawn from one sample of a study of blood T cell repertoires in COVID-19. Assay: immunoSEQ multiplex PCR; the TCRdb copy retains only in-frame clones and omits some. The profile shows approximately 330,000 clones, 88% of them singletons. The sample taken for sequencing was peripheral blood. These receptors were collected from a woman aged 45-59 years with active or convalescent COVID-19. Each CDR3 is given with its conserved first and last residue. Fields, in order: J gene, clone size, V gene, D gene, CDR3 protein, CDR3 DNA. A D gene is named only where the DNA matches it firmly. A row's size may be missing; if present it is once, few, many or a size class.

TRBJ2-1,-,TRBV7-8,-,CASSPDSGGYNEQFF,TGTGCCAGCAGCCCCGATAGTGGGGGGTACAATGAGCAGTTCTTC
TRBJ2-7,-,TRBV5-1,-,CASSLDSSFYEQYF,TGCGCCAGCAGCCTGGACAGTTCATTCTACGAGCAGTACTTC
TRBJ2-3,once,TRBV2,TRBD2,CASMPAGTRSGTDTQYF,TGTGCCAGCATGCCGGCCGGGACTAGGAGCGGCACAGATACGCAGTATTTT
TRBJ2-7,few,TRBV6-1,-,CASSELTGPLYGQYF,TGTGCCAGCAGTGAACTAACAGGTCCCCTCTATGGGCAGTACTTC
TRBJ1-1,-,TRBV18,-,CASSPPGQYEAFF,TGTGCCAGCTCACCGCCCGGACAGTATGAAGCTTTCTTT
TRBJ2-5,once,TRBV5-8,TRBD2,CASSPARGAEETQYF,TGTGCCAGCAGCCCAGCGCGGGGGGCGGAAGAGACCCAGTACTTC
TRBJ2-1,few,TRBV7-6,TRBD2,CASSLEGGPYNEQFF,TGTGCCAGCAGCTTGGAGGGAGGGCCCTACAATGAGCAGTTCTTC
TRBJ2-1,-,TRBV7-9,-,CASMSRGSSYNEQFF,TGTGCCAGCATGTCACGGGGGAGCTCCTACAATGAGCAGTTCTTC
TRBJ2-1,-,TRBV6-5,-,CASTDDSSYNEQFF,TGTGCCAGCACGGACGACAGCTCCTACAATGAGCAGTTCTTC
TRBJ2-5,-,TRBV6-2/TRBV6-3,TRBD1,CASSPDRGETQYF,TGTGCCAGCAGCCCGGACAGGGGGGAGACCCAGTACTTC
TRBJ1-2,-,TRBV7-2,-,CASSLQQGYGYTF,TGTGCCAGCAGCTTACAACAGGGATACGGCTACACCTTC
TRBJ1-1,-,TRBV18,TRBD1,CASSTGTGGTEAFF,TGTGCCAGCTCAACCGGGACAGGGGGCACTGAAGCTTTCTTT
TRBJ1-2,-,TRBV20-1,-,CSASRGGGGYTF,TGCAGTGCTAGTCGTGGAGGCGGTGGCTACACCTTC
TRBJ2-5,-,TRBV30,TRBD1,CAWSVGTGFRETQYF,TGTGCCTGGAGTGTGGGGACAGGGTTTCGGGAGACCCAGTACTTC
TRBJ2-7,-,TRBV4-2,-,CASSQGVYSYEQYF,TGTGCCAGCAGCCAAGGAGTCTACTCCTACGAGCAGTACTTC
TRBJ1-1,-,TRBV18,TRBD1,CASSPSIAGQGGNTEAFF,TGTGCCAGCTCGCCTTCCATCGCCGGACAGGGGGGGAACACTGAAGCTTTCTTT
TRBJ1-1,-,TRBV6-5,-,CASRGRGGTEAFF,TGTGCCAGCAGGGGACGGGGGGGCACTGAAGCTTTCTTT
TRBJ2-1,-,TRBV10-3,-,CAISVSGNEQFF,TGTGCCATCAGTGTATCCGGCAATGAGCAGTTCTTC
TRBJ2-7,-,TRBV5-1,TRBD1,CASSPRDSSYEQYF,TGCGCCAGCAGCCCCCGGGACAGCAGCTACGAGCAGTACTTC
TRBJ2-5,-,TRBV29-1,TRBD1,CSVGPGQQETQYF,TGCAGCGTTGGCCCGGGACAGCAAGAGACCCAGTACTTC
TRBJ1-3,-,TRBV29-1,-,CSGSGLDSGNTIYF,TGCAGCGGAAGCGGTCTCGACTCTGGAAACACCATATATTTT
TRBJ2-1,-,TRBV19,TRBD1,CASSDPGQHNNEQFF,TGTGCCAGTAGTGATCCGGGACAGCATAACAATGAGCAGTTCTTC
TRBJ2-3,-,TRBV5-1,TRBD2,CASSPGLAKDTQYF,TGCGCCAGCAGCCCCGGACTAGCGAAAGATACGCAGTATTTT
TRBJ1-2,few,TRBV5-1,-,CASSSDSNYGYTF,TGCGCCAGCAGTTCCGACAGTAACTATGGCTACACCTTC
TRBJ1-1,-,TRBV2,-,CASTLDRNRNTEAFF,TGTGCCAGCACCCTAGACAGAAATCGGAACACTGAAGCTTTCTTT
TRBJ1-2,-,TRBV6-4,-,CASSASRGKGYTF,TGTGCCAGCAGTGCCTCACGGGGGAAGGGCTACACCTTC